The 15 T cell receptor beta chains below were found in one sample sequenced in a study of radiotherapy plus CTLA-4 blockade in lung cancer. The method was immunoSEQ multiplex PCR; TCRdb's version includes in-frame clones alone and lacks a portion of them. This table holds roughly 130,000 clones, over 80% found once. This specimen was peripheral blood, taken from a patient treated with radiotherapy plus ipilimumab. The origin of the receptors is a human donor with non-small cell lung cancer that progressed on radiotherapy plus ipilimumab.

The chain links TRBV5-8 to TRBJ2-2, with TRBD2 matching 15 bases. CDR1 SGHTS and CDR2 YDEGEE come from the germline V gene. The CDR3 is made up of 18 amino acids. The junction had 9 bases not matched to a gene; V was cut back by 5 bases and J by 4 bases. The CDR3 DNA follows: TGTGCCAGCAGATTCCGGACTAGCGGGAGGGCCGCCACCGGGGAGCTGTTTTTT. This codes for CASRFRTSGRAATGELFF.

The sample holds one count of this clone. V usage is TRBV28 and J usage is TRBJ2-7; D uncertain. V was shortened by 5 bases and J by 4 bases, with 6 bases between the two germline ends. This CDR3 contains 11 residues. CDR1 and CDR2 from the germline V gene are MDHEN and SYDVKM. CDR3 protein: CASSRLYEQYF. The CDR3 DNA reads as TGTGCCAGCAGTCGTCTTTACGAGCAGTACTTC.

The chain couples TRBV19 to TRBJ2-3; no definite D call. V lost 4 bases to trimming and J lost 5 bases, with 7 bases between them. The V gene's germline CDR1 is LNHDA and CDR2 SQIVND (reference sequence). This CDR3 region has 12 residues. Here the CDR3 DNA reads TGTGCCAGTAGTACCGTCGGAGATACGCAGTATTTT. Protein: CASSTVGDTQYF.

The chain combines TRBV19 with TRBJ1-2, with D unresolved. CDR3 size: 13 residues. In germline, CDR1 is LNHDA, CDR2 SQIVND (reference sequence). V was shortened by 6 bases and J by 1 base, with 9 bases between the two germline ends. CDR3 DNA: TGTGCCAGTAGGTCGGACGGTAACTATGGCTACACCTTC. Translation gives CASRSDGNYGYTF. The full variable domain, rest sourced from reference TRBV19 and TRBJ1-2, is DGGITQSPKYLFRKEGQNVTLSCEQNLNHDAMYWYRQDPGQGLRLIYYSQIVNDFQKGDIAEGYSVSREKKESFPLTVTSAQKNPTAFYLCASRSDGNYGYTFGSGTRLTVV.

V is TRBV7-2 and J is TRBJ2-4; 11 nucleotides align to TRBD1. V dropped 2 bases and J dropped 3; count of bases not matched to a gene: 3. CDR1 is SGHTA, CDR2 FQGNSA, per germline. This CDR3 region has 16 residues. The CDR3 protein is CASSLRGTGGKNIQYF. The CDR3, as DNA: TGTGCCAGCAGCTTACGAGGGACAGGGGGCAAAAACATTCAGTACTTC. Complete variable domain (other parts from reference TRBV7-2 and TRBJ2-4): GAGVSQSPSNKVTEKGKDVELRCDPISGHTALYWYRQSLGQGLEFLIYFQGNSAPDKSGLPSDRFSAERTGGSVSTLTIQRTQQEDSAVYLCASSLRGTGGKNIQYFGAGTRLSVL.

This clone came up a few times. The rearrangement joins TRBV5-1 to TRBJ1-1, with a weak D call TRBD1 (5 bases). Trimming shortened V by 0 bases and J by 1 base, and 10 bases separated the two germline ends. There are 15 residues in the CDR3. Germline V gene lookup returns CDR1 SGHRS and CDR2 YFSETQ. The CDR3, as DNA: TGCGCCAGCAGCTTGGGGGGACGTAAGAACACTGAAGCTTTCTTT. Protein product: CASSLGGRKNTEAFF. Using reference TRBV5-1 and TRBJ1-1 for the parts outside the CDR3, the full variable domain is KAGVTQTPRYLIKTRGQQVTLSCSPISGHRSVSWYQQTPGQGLQFLFEYFSETQRNKGNFPGRFSGRQFSNSRSEMNVSTLELGDSALYLCASSLGGRKNTEAFFGQGTRLTVV.

CDR3 nucleotides: TGCAGCGTTGGGGGGACGAAGGGGCCGAGCACTGAAGCTTTCTTT. This sequence encodes CSVGGTKGPSTEAFF. The V and J genes are TRBV29-1 and TRBJ1-1; perhaps TRBD1 as D (5 bases). Germline V CDR1 and CDR2: SQVTM, ANQGSEA. Trimming took 4 bases from V and 4 from J, leaving 19 bases between them. The CDR3 has 15 amino acids.

CDR3 sequence: CASRGRKSYTDTQYF. The CDR3 DNA sequence: TGTGCCAGCAGGGGGAGAAAATCGTACACAGATACGCAGTATTTT. This rearrangement joins TRBV6-1 to TRBJ2-3, with D possibly being TRBD2 (5 bases). With 6 bases removed from V and 2 bases from J, the gap between germline ends came to 15 bases. From germline, CDR1 is MNHNS and CDR2 SASEGT. The CDR3 contains 15 residues.

The chain is built from TRBV6-5 and TRBJ1-3; possibly TRBD1 for D (5 bases). The V gene's germline CDR1 is MNHEY and CDR2 SVGAGI. The CDR3 spans 15 residues. Trimming removed 7 bases at V and 0 bases at J, with 13 bases between. Here the CDR3 reads CASKGSASSGNTIYF. The CDR3 nucleotides read TGTGCCAGCAAGGGGTCCGCGAGCTCTGGAAACACCATATATTTT.

CDR3 in DNA: TGCGCCAGCAGCCCCAAAGGGAGGCTGAGCGGGGAGCTGTTTTTT. Protein: CASSPKGRLSGELFF. This sequence joins TRBV5-1 and TRBJ2-2; D may be TRBD2 (6 bases). Between the trimmed V and J ends, which lost 4 bases and 7 bases, there was a span of 17 bases. The CDR3 sequence is 15 residues long. Germline lookup yields CDR1 SGHRS and CDR2 YFSETQ.

V gene TRBV28 combines with J gene TRBJ1-5; no definite D call. Germline CDR1 is MDHEN and CDR2 is SYDVKM. The CDR3 loop spans 14 amino acids. Trimming took 3 bases from V and 6 from J, leaving 12 bases between them. CDR3 protein: CASSFAQVRQPQHF. CDR3 nucleotide sequence: TGTGCCAGCAGTTTCGCGCAAGTTCGTCAGCCCCAGCATTTT.

This sequence joins TRBV6-5 and TRBJ2-3; D not resolved. CDR1 is MNHEY and CDR2 is SVGAGI in the germline V gene. The CDR3 is 15 residues long. V was trimmed by 6 bases and J by 0 bases, leaving 13 bases between them. CDR3 nucleotides: TGTGCCAGCAGGGTGGCAGAGTTGAGCACAGATACGCAGTATTTT. Translation: CASRVAELSTDTQYF.

The chain carries TRBV6-6 and TRBJ2-5; TRBD2 might be the D (6 bases). There are 11 residues in the CDR3. Germline V gene data show CDR1 as MNHNY and CDR2 as SVGAGI (reference sequence). Trimming removed 11 bases at V and 11 bases at J, with 18 bases between. This chain's CDR3 is CAAGRKFEQYF. The CDR3 nucleotides are TGTGCCGCGGGGAGAAAGTTCGAACAGTACTTC.

The V call is TRBV5-4, the J call TRBJ1-2; D is unresolved. The germline gives CDR1 SGHNT, CDR2 YYREEE (reference sequence). The CDR3 extends over 13 amino acids. The V gene lost 0 bases and the J gene lost 4 bases, with 7 bases spanning the gap. The CDR3 loop is CASSLVSSYGYTF. The CDR3 DNA is TGTGCCAGCAGCTTGGTTTCCAGCTATGGCTACACCTTC.

V and J are TRBV9 and TRBJ1-3; unclear D gene. With 3 bases removed from V and 2 bases from J, the gap between germline ends came to 15 bases. The length of the CDR3 is 16 residues. Germline V lookup: CDR1 SGDLS, CDR2 YYNGEE. CDR3 sequence: CASSDYDTAPGNTIYF. The CDR3 region has the DNA TGTGCCAGCAGCGACTATGACACGGCCCCTGGAAACACCATATATTTT. Using reference TRBV9 and TRBJ1-3 for the parts outside the CDR3, the full variable domain is DSGVTQTPKHLITATGQRVTLRCSPRSGDLSVYWYQQSLDQGLQFLIQYYNGEERAKGNILERFSAQQFPDLHSELNLSSLELGDSALYFCASSDYDTAPGNTIYFGEGSWLTVV.